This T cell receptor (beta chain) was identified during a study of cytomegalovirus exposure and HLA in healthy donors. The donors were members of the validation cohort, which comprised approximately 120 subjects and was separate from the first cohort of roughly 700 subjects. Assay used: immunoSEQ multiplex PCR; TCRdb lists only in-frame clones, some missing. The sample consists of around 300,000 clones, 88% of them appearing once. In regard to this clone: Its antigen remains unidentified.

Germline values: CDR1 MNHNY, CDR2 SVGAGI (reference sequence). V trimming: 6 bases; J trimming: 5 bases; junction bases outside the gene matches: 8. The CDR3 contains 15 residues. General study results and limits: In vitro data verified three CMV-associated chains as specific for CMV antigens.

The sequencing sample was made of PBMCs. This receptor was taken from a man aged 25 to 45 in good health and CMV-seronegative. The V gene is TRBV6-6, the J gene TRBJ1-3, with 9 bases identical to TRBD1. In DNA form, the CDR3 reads TGTGCCAGCAGAGTGACAGGGGGATCCCGAAACACCATATATTTT. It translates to CASRVTGGSRNTIYF.